This TCR beta chain was recorded in a study of T cell responses to AZD1222 COVID-19 vaccine. Study-wide points: Nearly half of the spike-specific TCRs reportedly recognize variant regions that carry no mutations. Following two doses of AZD1222, Spike-specific TCR breadth and depth rose. At 160-218 and 743-854, vaccine-associated CD4 TCRs were dominant, and they spanned spike. Repertoires were collected only later (after the peak T cell response had occurred).

Data came from immunoSEQ multiplex PCR; TCRdb stores just in-frame clones and leaves some out. Of 120,000 to 150,000 clones in the sample, approximately 89% were seen once. This clone has a handful of counts. Its matching antigen is unknown. The CDR3 has 16 amino acids. Trimming removed 5 bases from V and 8 bases from J, with 24 bases in between. In germline, CDR1 is SGHNT, CDR2 YENEEA. The sample consisted of peripheral blood, taken on day 0 of MenACWY control vaccination. This clonotype originated in an adult in good health. This chain connects TRBV11-3 to TRBJ1-2; D possibly corresponds to TRBD1 (6 bases). The CDR3 nucleotides read TGTGCCAGCAGCCTGGGGGGGCTCCTTACACCAGACGGCTACACCTTC. Translated, it gives CASSLGGLLTPDGYTF. Full variable domain (rest looked up from reference TRBV11-3 and TRBJ1-2): EAGVVQSPRYKIIEKKQPVAFWCNPISGHNTLYWYLQNLGQGPELLIRYENEEAVDDSQLPKDRFSAERLKGVDSTLKIQPAELGDSAVYLCASSLGGLLTPDGYTFGSGTRLTVV.